These 8 T cell receptor beta chains originate from one sample sequenced in a study of blood T cell repertoires in COVID-19. Sequenced by immunoSEQ multiplex PCR; TCRdb stores in-frame clones only, minus some. The table lists tens of thousands of clones, about 74% of them singletons, with around 50% in the top ten. Input material: peripheral blood. The receptors stem from a human donor in a cohort sampled during active COVID-19.

The CDR3 coding sequence is TGTGCCAGCAGCGGGGGACATTTGGAATCACCCCTCCACTTT. The encoded protein is CASSGGHLESPLHF. The V and J genes are TRBV9 and TRBJ1-6; perhaps TRBD1 as D (6 bases). The CDR3 contains 14 residues. The germline V gene encodes CDR1 SGDLS and CDR2 YYNGEE. With 3 bases removed from V and 10 bases from J, the gap between germline ends came to 14 bases. Looking up the rest from reference TRBV9 and TRBJ1-6 gives the full variable domain: DSGVTQTPKHLITATGQRVTLRCSPRSGDLSVYWYQQSLDQGLQFLIQYYNGEERAKGNILERFSAQQFPDLHSELNLSSLELGDSALYFCASSGGHLESPLHFGNGTRLTVT.

The chain recombines TRBV7-2 with TRBJ2-3; D is possibly TRBD2 (6 bases). CDR1 is SGHTA, CDR2 FQGNSA, per germline. Trimming stripped 4 bases from V and 6 bases from J, with 11 bases between. CDR3 length: 13 residues. The CDR3 spells CASSSERADTQYF. The CDR3 DNA is TGTGCCAGCAGCTCGGAGCGGGCGGATACGCAGTATTTT.

The rearrangement links TRBV15 to TRBJ1-2; 7 nucleotides agree with TRBD1. The germline V gene encodes CDR1 LNHNV and CDR2 YYDKDF (reference sequence). This CDR3 comprises 16 residues. V lost 0 bases, J lost 1 base, and 5 bases stayed unmatched. The CDR3 DNA reads TGTGCCACCAGCAGAGATCCGGGACAGAGTAACTATGGCTACACCTTC. The encoded protein is CATSRDPGQSNYGYTF.

In this sample, this clone turned up a few times. The chain couples TRBV29-1 to TRBJ1-4, with 8 nucleotides matching TRBD1. After removal of 7 bases from V and 10 bases from J, the junction contained 11 bases not matched to a gene. Germline V CDR1 and CDR2: SQVTM, ANQGSEA. The CDR3 is 13 amino acids. CDR3 coding DNA: TGCAGCGGCGAGACAGGGGTTGGTGGAAAACTGTTTTTT. Its protein product is CSGETGVGGKLFF.

In its sample, this clone was seen once. The chain links TRBV14 to TRBJ2-1, with D uncertain. CDR1 SGHDN and CDR2 FVKESK come from the germline V gene. This CDR3 is 17 amino acids long. V lost 0 bases, J lost 3 bases, and 15 bases lay in between. The CDR3 spells CASSQDVGGLFYNEQFF. DNA of the CDR3: TGTGCCAGCAGCCAAGATGTTGGCGGCCTTTTCTACAATGAGCAGTTCTTC.

This clone was detected once. The V gene is TRBV28, the J gene TRBJ1-1; 9 positions agree with TRBD1. Germline CDR1 and CDR2: MDHEN and SYDVKM. Trimming took 2 bases from V and 5 from J; bases not matched to a gene: 9. CDR3 length equals 16 residues. The CDR3 reads CASSLGGQGLGTEAFF. CDR3 DNA: TGTGCCAGCAGTTTAGGGGGACAGGGCCTGGGGACTGAAGCTTTCTTT. Based on the CDR3 plus reference TRBV28 and TRBJ1-1, the full variable domain is DVKVTQSSRYLVKRTGEKVFLECVQDMDHENMFWYRQDPGLGLRLIYFSYDVKMKEKGDIPEGYSVSREKKERFSLILESASTNQTSMYLCASSLGGQGLGTEAFFGQGTRLTVV.

This clone was seen once. The V and J genes are TRBV7-2 and TRBJ2-3; a weak D match, TRBD1 (5 bases). The V end was cut by 3 bases, the J end by 0 bases, with 13 bases between. Germline V CDR1 and CDR2: SGHTA, FQGNSA. CDR3 size: 16 residues. The CDR3, as DNA: TGTGCCAGCAGCTTTTGGGGCAGGGCTAGCACAGATACGCAGTATTTT. Amino acids: CASSFWGRASTDTQYF.

This chain joins TRBV7-9 and TRBJ1-5; no definite D call. The length of the CDR3 is 19 residues. Trimming stripped 4 bases from V and 0 bases from J, with 22 bases between. Germline CDR1 reads SEHNR; CDR2 reads FQNEAQ (reference sequence). The DNA of the CDR3 is TGTGCCAGCAGCTCCTGGAGTGGCATCAGAACAAATAGCAATCAGCCCCAGCATTTT. It codes for CASSSWSGIRTNSNQPQHF.